This T cell receptor (beta chain) was recorded in a study of control samples from healthy donors and cancer patients. Unmatched junction bases numbered 8, after V lost 0 bases and J lost 9 bases. CDR1 is SGDLS, CDR2 YYNGEE, per germline. The CDR3 runs 16 residues. Libraries were prepared by immunoSEQ multiplex PCR; TCRdb keeps only in-frame clonotypes and omits some of them. The sample includes approximately 68,000 clones, approximately 86% seen only once; the top ten take about a sixth. The chain couples TRBV9 to TRBJ2-1; 11 nucleotides line up with TRBD2. The clonotype comes from a man aged 55 to 70 in good health. Sequencing was carried out using blood. The CDR3 here is CASSVVASGGRVEQFF. The DNA for the CDR3 is TGTGCCAGCAGCGTAGTTGCTAGCGGGGGGAGGGTTGAGCAGTTCTTC.